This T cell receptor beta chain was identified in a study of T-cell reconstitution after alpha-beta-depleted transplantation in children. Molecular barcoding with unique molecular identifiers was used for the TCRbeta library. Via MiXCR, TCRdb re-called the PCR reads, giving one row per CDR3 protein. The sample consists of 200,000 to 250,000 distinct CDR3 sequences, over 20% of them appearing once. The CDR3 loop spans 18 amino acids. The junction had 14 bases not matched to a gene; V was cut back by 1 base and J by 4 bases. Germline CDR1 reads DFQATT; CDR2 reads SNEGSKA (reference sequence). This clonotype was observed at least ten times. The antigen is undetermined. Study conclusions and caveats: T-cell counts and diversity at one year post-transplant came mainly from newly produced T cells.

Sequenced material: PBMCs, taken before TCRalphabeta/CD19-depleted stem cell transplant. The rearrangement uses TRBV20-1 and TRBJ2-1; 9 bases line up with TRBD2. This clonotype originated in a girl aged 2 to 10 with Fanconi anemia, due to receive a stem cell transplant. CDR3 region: CSARGWASGISTYNEQFF. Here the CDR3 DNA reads TGCAGTGCTAGAGGATGGGCTAGCGGGATAAGCACGTACAATGAGCAGTTCTTC.